Below, one TCR beta chain is given with its context. The antigen remains unidentified. V shed 4 bases and J 0 bases; nucleotides not matched to a gene: 3. The CDR3 consists of 16 residues. Germline-derived CDR1 and CDR2 are SGHVS and FQNEAQ. Histologic diagnosis was independently verified by two lung pathologists. The sample is drawn from a study of immune evolution from preneoplasia to lung adenocarcinoma. About the research overall: HLA loss of heterozygosity: under 7.5% AIS, about 15% MIA, about 31% ADC, none AAH.

Some clones are missing from TCRdb's copy, which holds only in-frame ones; the method was immunoSEQ multiplex PCR. The top ten hold 10% to 13% of the sample, which has 5,800 or so clones, roughly 75% seen once. Study-level points and caveats: Clonality was highest in normal lung, lower in later-stage lesions apparently. Compared with EGFR-mutant or double wild-type lesions, KRAS-mutant nodules were more clonal.

The TCR comes from a person aged 60-80 years with lung adenocarcinoma. The sequencing input was FFPE minimally invasive lung adenocarcinoma tissue. This chain links TRBV7-8 with TRBJ2-2; 9 bases map to TRBD2. The CDR3 region has the DNA TGTGCCAGCAGCTCGAGACTAGCGGCGAACACCGGGGAGCTGTTTTTT. This sequence encodes CASSSRLAANTGELFF.